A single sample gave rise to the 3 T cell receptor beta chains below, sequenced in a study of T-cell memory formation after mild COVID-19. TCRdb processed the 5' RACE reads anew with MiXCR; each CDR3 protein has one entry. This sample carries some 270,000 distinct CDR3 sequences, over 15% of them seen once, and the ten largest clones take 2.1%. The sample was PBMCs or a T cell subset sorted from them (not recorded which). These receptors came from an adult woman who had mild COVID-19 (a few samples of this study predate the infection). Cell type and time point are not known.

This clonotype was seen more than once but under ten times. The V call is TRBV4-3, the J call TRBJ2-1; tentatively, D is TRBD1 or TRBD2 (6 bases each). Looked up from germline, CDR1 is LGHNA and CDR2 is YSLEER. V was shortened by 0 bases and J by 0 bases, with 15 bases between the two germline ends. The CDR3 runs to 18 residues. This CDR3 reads CASSQDGGWRGSYNEQFF. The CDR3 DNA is TGCGCCAGCAGCCAAGATGGGGGCTGGCGGGGCTCCTACAATGAGCAGTTCTTC.

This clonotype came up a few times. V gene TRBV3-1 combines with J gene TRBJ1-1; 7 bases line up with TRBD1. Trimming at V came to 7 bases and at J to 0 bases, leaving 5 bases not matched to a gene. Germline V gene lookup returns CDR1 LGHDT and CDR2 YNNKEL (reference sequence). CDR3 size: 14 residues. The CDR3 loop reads CASTRDSLNTEAFF. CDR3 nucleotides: TGTGCCAGCACCCGGGACAGTTTGAACACTGAAGCTTTCTTT.

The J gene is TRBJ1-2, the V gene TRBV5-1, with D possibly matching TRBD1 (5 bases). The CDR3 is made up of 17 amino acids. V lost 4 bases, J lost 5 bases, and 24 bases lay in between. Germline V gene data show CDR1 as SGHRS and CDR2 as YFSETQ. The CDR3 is CASSGGNPGTALYGYTF. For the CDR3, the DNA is TGCGCCAGCAGCGGAGGAAACCCTGGGACCGCGTTGTATGGCTACACCTTC.